This passage covers 26 T cell receptor beta chains from one sample sequenced in a study of shared clonotypes between healthy human individuals. Sequencing used immunoSEQ multiplex PCR; TCRdb keeps in-frame clones, though not all of them. The table includes around 2.1 million clones, 95% detected once. Sequencing used naive CD4+ T cells sorted from blood. Subset defined: CD45RA+ positively selected. All receptors derive from a man aged 18 to 29 in good health.

CDR3 amino acids: CASSQSKGRRDEQYF. The CDR3 nucleotides read TGCGCCAGCAGTCAATCCAAGGGGCGCCGGGACGAGCAGTACTTC. This chain connects TRBV23-1 to TRBJ2-7; weak D call: TRBD1 (5 bases). TRBV23-1 is an ORF, with its function uncertain. Trimming removed 0 bases from V and 5 bases from J, with 14 bases in between. The CDR3 extends over 15 amino acids.

Comment on this clone: Other DNA sequences in this sample translate to the same CDR3. The chain couples TRBV7-9 to TRBJ2-5, with 9 bases lining up with TRBD1. CDR1 and CDR2 (germline): SEHNR, FQNEAQ (reference sequence). The CDR3 contains 14 residues. Trimming took 1 base from V and 5 from J; bases not matched to a gene: 2. The CDR3, as DNA: TGTGCCAGCAGCTTAGGGACAGGGGAGGAGACCCAGTACTTC. The encoded protein is CASSLGTGEETQYF.

The DNA for the CDR3 is TGTGCCTGGAGTGTACGGCGGGAGAGCCAGCAGTACTTC. Translating it yields CAWSVRRESQQYF. The gene calls are TRBV30 and TRBJ2-7; TRBD2 aligns across 7 bases. The CDR3 loop spans 13 amino acids. CDR1 and CDR2 (germline): GTSNPN, SVGIG (reference sequence). The V gene end was trimmed by 0 bases and the J gene end by 8 bases; junction bases not matched to a gene: 7.

This clone appeared once. This chain connects TRBV28 to TRBJ1-1, with 9 positions matching TRBD1. Germline V gene data show CDR1 as MDHEN and CDR2 as SYDVKM. This CDR3 has 15 amino acids. Germline trimming cut 6 bases from V and 1 base from J; bases unmatched to any gene: 6. The CDR3 sequence is CASRLGTGTNTEAFF. The CDR3 DNA reads as TGTGCCAGCAGGCTCGGGACAGGGACGAACACTGAAGCTTTCTTT.

This chain uses TRBV7-9 with TRBJ2-2; 11 bases align to TRBD1. CDR3 length equals 16 residues. CDR1 is SEHNR, CDR2 FQNEAQ, per germline (reference sequence). V lost 2 bases to trimming and J lost 6 bases; unmatched junction nucleotides: 5. The CDR3 protein is CASSLLRDRGAGELFF. The CDR3 DNA reads TGTGCCAGCAGCTTACTCCGGGACAGGGGGGCCGGGGAGCTGTTTTTT.

The CDR3 loop reads CASSLVPPNEKLFF. CDR3 bases: TGCGCCAGCAGCTTGGTACCACCTAATGAAAAACTGTTTTTT. The chain recombines TRBV5-1 with TRBJ1-4; the D is unclear. This CDR3 is built from 14 residues. Per germline, CDR1 SGHRS and CDR2 YFSETQ. The V and J ends lost 0 bases and 3 bases respectively, with 6 bases between them.

V usage is TRBV11-2 and J usage is TRBJ2-3; D perhaps matches TRBD1 (7 bases). Trimming left V 0 bases short and J 6 bases short, with 13 bases between. The germline V gene encodes CDR1 SGHAT and CDR2 FQNNGV. The CDR3 is 15 amino acids. CDR3 nucleotides: TGTGCCAGCAGCTTAGATTCAGGGGGGAGGGATACGCAGTATTTT. Protein: CASSLDSGGRDTQYF.

This chain joins TRBV27 and TRBJ1-2; TRBD1 agrees at 9 bases. The CDR3 covers 12 residues. Looked up from germline, CDR1 is MNHEY and CDR2 is SMNVEV (reference sequence). Unmatched junction bases numbered 2, after V lost 5 bases and J lost 7 bases. This CDR3 reads CASSTTGGGYTF. The CDR3 DNA reads TGTGCCAGCAGTACGACAGGGGGTGGCTACACCTTC.

About this clone itself: Other DNA sequences of this sample code for an identical CDR3. The chain uses TRBV25-1 and TRBJ1-1; D is possibly TRBD1 (5 bases). CDR1 and CDR2 from the germline V gene are MGHDK and SYGVNS. Trimming shortened V by 5 bases and J by 5 bases, and 6 bases separated the two germline ends. The CDR3 is 11 amino acids. CDR3 in amino acids: CASSRGTEAFF. The DNA of the CDR3 is TGTGCCAGCAGTAGGGGTACTGAAGCTTTCTTT. Full variable domain (rest looked up from reference TRBV25-1 and TRBJ1-1): EADIYQTPRYLVIGTGKKITLECSQTMGHDKMYWYQQDPGMELHLIHYSYGVNSTEKGDLSSESTVSRIRTEHFPLTLESARPSHTSQYLCASSRGTEAFFGQGTRLTVV.

A note on this clone: Other DNA sequences within the sample encode an identical CDR3. The CDR3 is CAISLAGEYNEQFF. Written as DNA, the CDR3 is TGTGCCATTTCACTAGCGGGGGAATACAATGAGCAGTTCTTC. The chain joins TRBV10-3 to TRBJ2-1; the match to TRBD2 covers 11 bases. The CDR3 spans 14 residues. Germline CDR1 ENHRY, CDR2 SYGVKD. Unmatched junction bases numbered 5, after V lost 9 bases and J lost 4 bases.

The rearrangement joins TRBV5-1 to TRBJ2-1, with TRBD2 identical over 10 bases. V was clipped by 4 bases and J by 4 bases; unmatched bases: 5. The CDR3 runs 15 residues. Looked up from germline, CDR1 is SGHRS and CDR2 is YFSETQ. CDR3 protein: CASSTGLAVYNEQFF. Written as DNA, the CDR3 is TGCGCCAGCAGCACCGGACTAGCGGTTTACAATGAGCAGTTCTTC.

The V and J genes are TRBV11-3 and TRBJ2-1, with TRBD2 identical over 7 bases. In germline, CDR1 is SGHNT, CDR2 YENEEA. V shed 5 bases and J 0 bases; nucleotides not matched to a gene: 13. The length of the CDR3 is 18 residues. CDR3 coding DNA: TGTGCCAGCAGCGTCGACTCGTCCGGGGGGAGCTCCTACAATGAGCAGTTCTTC. It specifies CASSVDSSGGSSYNEQFF. The full variable domain, rest sourced from reference TRBV11-3 and TRBJ2-1, is EAGVVQSPRYKIIEKKQPVAFWCNPISGHNTLYWYLQNLGQGPELLIRYENEEAVDDSQLPKDRFSAERLKGVDSTLKIQPAELGDSAVYLCASSVDSSGGSSYNEQFFGPGTRLTVL.

The genes are TRBV5-1 and TRBJ1-1, with a possible D match to TRBD1 (6 bases). V was shortened by 4 bases and J by 1 base, with 8 bases between the two germline ends. In germline, CDR1 is SGHRS, CDR2 YFSETQ. The CDR3 totals 13 residues. The CDR3, as DNA: TGCGCCAGCAGCGAACAGGGGAACACTGAAGCTTTCTTT. Translated, it gives CASSEQGNTEAFF.

Comment on this clone: The same CDR3 also results from other DNA sequences found in this sample. CDR3 protein: CASSTSGGTDTQYF. The CDR3 nucleotides are TGTGCCAGTTCCACTAGCGGGGGCACAGATACGCAGTATTTT. The chain uses TRBV19 and TRBJ2-3; 10 bases map to TRBD2. This CDR3 has 14 amino acids. V was clipped by 8 bases and J by 1 base; unmatched bases: 3. Germline V gene data show CDR1 as LNHDA and CDR2 as SQIVND (reference sequence).

This sequence joins TRBV5-1 and TRBJ2-3; either TRBD1 or TRBD2 may fit D (6 bases each). V was pared by 6 bases and J by 3 bases, with 17 bases between. Germline CDR1 reads SGHRS; CDR2 reads YFSETQ. The CDR3 runs to 15 residues. This CDR3 reads CASTLGGRGTDTQYF. The CDR3, as DNA: TGCGCCAGCACCCTCGGGGGAAGGGGGACAGATACGCAGTATTTT.

Comment on this clone: Within the sample, other DNA sequences also encode this same CDR3. The V and J genes are TRBV30 and TRBJ2-5; D is uncertain. There are 14 residues in the CDR3. Trimming cost V 0 bases and J 1 base, with 9 bases left between them. Germline CDR1 and CDR2: GTSNPN and SVGIG (reference sequence). The CDR3 DNA follows: TGTGCCTGGAGTGTAGGTGGCAGCCAAGAGACCCAGTACTTC. Residues: CAWSVGGSQETQYF.

The chain links TRBV5-1 to TRBJ2-6; TRBD2 might be the D (6 bases). CDR1 is SGHRS, CDR2 YFSETQ, per germline. The CDR3 spans 15 residues. Trimming shortened V by 4 bases and J by 1 base, and 9 bases separated the two germline ends. In nucleotides, the CDR3 is TGCGCCAGCAGCCCCGGGACTTCTGGGGCCAACGTCCTGACTTTC. Protein product: CASSPGTSGANVLTF.

In this sample, this clone turned up once. This chain uses TRBV30 with TRBJ1-1; D might be TRBD1 (6 bases). The V gene's germline CDR1 is GTSNPN and CDR2 SVGIG (reference sequence). The CDR3 loop spans 16 amino acids. Trimming removed 2 bases at V and 2 bases at J, with 18 bases between. CDR3 sequence (DNA): TGTGCCTGGAGTATCGGGAAGACAGGCATAAACACTGAAGCTTTCTTT. Residues: CAWSIGKTGINTEAFF.

The chain couples TRBV5-1 to TRBJ2-1; 8 bases are a match to TRBD1. CDR3 length equals 14 residues. J gave up 4 bases and V 6 bases, and 6 bases lay outside the gene matches. In germline, CDR1 is SGHRS, CDR2 YFSETQ. DNA for the CDR3: TGCGCCAGCATGGGGCAGGGGGCTTACAATGAGCAGTTCTTC. It codes for CASMGQGAYNEQFF.

V is TRBV29-1 and J is TRBJ1-1; D possibly corresponds to TRBD1 (6 bases). The germline V and J ends were trimmed by 6 bases and 5 bases, with 16 bases remaining between them. The CDR3 totals 13 residues. Germline-derived CDR1 and CDR2 are SQVTM and ANQGSEA. The DNA for the CDR3 is TGCAGCGTCCAGCGACAGGTAGGAACTGAAGCTTTCTTT. It codes for CSVQRQVGTEAFF.

The rearrangement uses TRBV19 and TRBJ2-2, with TRBD2 identical over 13 bases. The CDR3 consists of 16 residues. V trimming: 7 bases; J trimming: 1 base; junction bases outside the gene matches: 3. In germline, CDR1 is LNHDA, CDR2 SQIVND (reference sequence). CDR3 DNA: TGTGCCAGTAAGGGACTAGCGGGATTGAACACCGGGGAGCTGTTTTTT. This codes for CASKGLAGLNTGELFF.

CDR3 DNA sequence: TGTGCCACCAGCAGGGACAGGGGGAACTACGAGCAGTACTTC. This encodes CATSRDRGNYEQYF. This chain links TRBV15 with TRBJ2-7; the match to TRBD1 covers 10 bases. The germline gives CDR1 LNHNV, CDR2 YYDKDF (reference sequence). The CDR3 totals 14 residues. V dropped 3 bases and J dropped 3; count of bases not matched to a gene: 2.

The rearrangement uses TRBV6-1 and TRBJ1-5, with no clear D. CDR1 is MNHNS, CDR2 SASEGT, per germline. Trimming cost V 5 bases and J 6 bases, with 8 bases left between them. CDR3 length: 12 residues. This CDR3 reads CASSSTIQPQHF. The CDR3, as DNA: TGTGCCAGCAGTTCGACTATTCAGCCCCAGCATTTT.

This chain uses TRBV5-1 with TRBJ2-7; possibly TRBD1 or TRBD2 for D (5 bases each). Germline V lookup: CDR1 SGHRS, CDR2 YFSETQ. Trimming took 4 bases from V and 0 from J, leaving 11 bases between them. The CDR3 extends over 14 amino acids. CDR3 DNA: TGCGCCAGCAGCGGGGGACGGAGCTCCTACGAGCAGTACTTC. Amino acid sequence: CASSGGRSSYEQYF.

J is TRBJ2-2 and V is TRBV6-6, with 10 nucleotides matching TRBD2. Losses at the gene ends were 7 bases for V and 2 bases for J; bases not matched to a gene: 4. The germline V gene encodes CDR1 MNHNY and CDR2 SVGAGI (reference sequence). This CDR3 has 15 residues. CDR3 protein: CASTSGGPNTGELFF. DNA of the CDR3: TGTGCCAGCACTAGCGGGGGCCCAAACACCGGGGAGCTGTTTTTT.

The V call is TRBV29-1, the J call TRBJ2-7, with D maybe TRBD2 (5 bases). The CDR3 consists of 14 residues. Looked up from germline, CDR1 is SQVTM and CDR2 is ANQGSEA. CDR3: CSVPIGENSYEQYF. The CDR3 nucleotides read TGCAGTGTCCCTATCGGGGAGAACTCCTACGAGCAGTACTTC.